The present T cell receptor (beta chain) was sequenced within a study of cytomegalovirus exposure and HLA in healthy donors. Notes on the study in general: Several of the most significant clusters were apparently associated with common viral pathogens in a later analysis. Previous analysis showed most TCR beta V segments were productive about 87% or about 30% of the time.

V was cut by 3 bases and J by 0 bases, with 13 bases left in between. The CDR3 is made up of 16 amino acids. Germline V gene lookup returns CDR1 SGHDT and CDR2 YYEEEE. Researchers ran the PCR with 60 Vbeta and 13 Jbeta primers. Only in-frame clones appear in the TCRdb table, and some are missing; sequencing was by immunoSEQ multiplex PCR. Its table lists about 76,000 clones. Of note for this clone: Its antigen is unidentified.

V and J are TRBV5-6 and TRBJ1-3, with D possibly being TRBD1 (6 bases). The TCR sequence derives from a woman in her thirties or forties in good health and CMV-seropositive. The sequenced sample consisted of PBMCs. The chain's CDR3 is CASSSQPTGSGNTIYF. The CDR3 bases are TGTGCCAGCAGCTCACAACCGACAGGCTCTGGAAACACCATATATTTT.